This T cell receptor beta chain was sequenced during a study of T cell repertoires in cytomegalovirus infection. On the study more broadly: An indication of both CMV infection and matching HLA type came from public TCR beta signatures.

A word on this clonotype: Its antigen remains unidentified.

Whole-study results and caveats: Within the response measured ex vivo, HLA-C-restricted CMV-specific TCR beta clonotypes were dominant. Cumulated frequencies of public TCR beta families served to identify carriers of CMV plus the relevant HLA.

V dropped 3 bases and J dropped 4 bases, with 12 bases sitting between them. There are 14 residues in the CDR3. TCRdb reprocessed the reads with MiXCR, giving one entry per CDR3 protein. The sample includes fewer than 200,000 distinct CDR3 sequences, 14% of them seen just once. This rearrangement joins TRBV12-3 or TRBV12-4 to TRBJ2-5; D is possibly TRBD2 (5 bases). The sample taken for sequencing was PBMCs. The clonotype comes from a human donor in good health (CMV status not recorded). Some clones in this sample may be carry-over from other donors' samples. CDR3 sequence: CASSLGGSRETQYF. The DNA for the CDR3 is TGTGCCAGCAGTTTGGGCGGGTCCCGAGAGACCCAGTACTTC.